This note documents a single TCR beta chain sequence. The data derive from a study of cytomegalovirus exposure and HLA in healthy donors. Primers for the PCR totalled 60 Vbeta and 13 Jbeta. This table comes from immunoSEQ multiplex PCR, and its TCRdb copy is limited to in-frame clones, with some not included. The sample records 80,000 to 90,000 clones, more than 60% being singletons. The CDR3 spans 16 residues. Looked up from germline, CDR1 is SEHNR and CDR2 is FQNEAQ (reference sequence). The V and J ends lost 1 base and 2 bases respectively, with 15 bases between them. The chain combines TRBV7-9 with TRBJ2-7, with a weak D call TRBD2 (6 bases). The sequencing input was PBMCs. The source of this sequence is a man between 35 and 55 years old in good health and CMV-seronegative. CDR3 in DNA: TGTGCCAGCAGCTTAGTTCGGGGGAGCCTAACCTACGAGCAGTACTTC. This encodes CASSLVRGSLTYEQYF. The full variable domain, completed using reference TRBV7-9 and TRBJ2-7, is DTGVSQNPRHKITKRGQNVTFRCDPISEHNRLYWYRQTLGQGPEFLTYFQNEAQLEKSRLLSDRFSAERPKGSFSTLEIQRTEQGDSAMYLCASSLVRGSLTYEQYFGPGTRLTVT.